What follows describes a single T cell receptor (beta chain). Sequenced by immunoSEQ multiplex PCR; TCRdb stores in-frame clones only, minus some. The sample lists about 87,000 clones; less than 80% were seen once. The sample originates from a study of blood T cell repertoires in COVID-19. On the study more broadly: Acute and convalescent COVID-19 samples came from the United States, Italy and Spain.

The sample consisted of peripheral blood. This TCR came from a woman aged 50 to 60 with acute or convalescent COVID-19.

The CDR3 nucleotides read TGTGCCAGCAGCTCCTTGGCCGGGAATTCACCCCTCCACTTT. It specifies CASSSLAGNSPLHF. The V gene is TRBV13, the J gene TRBJ1-6; D is undetermined. Trimming pared 4 bases from V and 7 bases from J, leaving 11 bases between. Germline CDR1 and CDR2: PRHDT and FYEKMQ (reference sequence). The length of the CDR3 is 14 residues.